The 6 T cell receptor beta chains reported below all come from one sample, sequenced in a study of cytomegalovirus exposure and HLA in healthy donors. The PCR contained 60 Vbeta and 13 Jbeta primers. The repertoire was sequenced with immunoSEQ multiplex PCR; TCRdb's copy has only in-frame clones and lacks some. Of roughly 100,000 clones in the sample, over 70% were seen once. The sequenced sample consisted of PBMCs. These TCRs come from a man aged 40-55 years in good health and CMV-seronegative.

This chain links TRBV27 with TRBJ1-6; D is perhaps TRBD1 (6 bases). V lost 5 bases and J 0 bases, leaving 11 bases between the germline ends. This CDR3 region has 16 residues. CDR1 and CDR2 (germline): MNHEY, SMNVEV (reference sequence). The chain's CDR3 is CASSLRTVSYNSPLHF. The DNA for the CDR3 is TGTGCCAGCAGTCTGAGGACAGTCTCCTATAATTCACCCCTCCACTTT.

This clone is categorized as medium-sized. The chain has TRBV18 and TRBJ2-7; D remains unclear. V was clipped by 5 bases and J by 6 bases, with 11 bases between them. The CDR3 contains 12 residues. The germline V gene encodes CDR1 KGHSH and CDR2 LQKENI. The CDR3 DNA is TGTGCCAGCTCAGACTCAATTTTCGAGCAGTACTTC. It codes for CASSDSIFEQYF.

Written as DNA, the CDR3 is TGTGCCAGCAGCTTAGCCCAGGGCGGTGAAGCTTTCTTT. Its translation is CASSLAQGGEAFF. This sequence joins TRBV7-2 and TRBJ1-1, with D perhaps TRBD1 (5 bases). Deletions cut 0 bases from V and 7 bases from J, with 9 bases between. CDR3 length equals 13 residues. CDR1 and CDR2 from the germline V gene are SGHTA and FQGNSA. Looking up the rest from reference TRBV7-2 and TRBJ1-1 gives the full variable domain: GAGVSQSPSNKVTEKGKDVELRCDPISGHTALYWYRQSLGQGLEFLIYFQGNSAPDKSGLPSDRFSAERTGGSVSTLTIQRTQQEDSAVYLCASSLAQGGEAFFGQGTRLTVV.

V gene TRBV4-1 combines with J gene TRBJ1-4; the D is unclear. The CDR3 loop spans 15 amino acids. The V end was cut by 3 bases, the J end by 5 bases, with 13 bases between. The germline CDR1 and CDR2 sequences are MGHRA and YSYEKL. The CDR3, as DNA: TGCGCCAGCAGCCAGGCACAGAATCGAAATGAAAAACTGTTTTTT. Its translation is CASSQAQNRNEKLFF.

CDR3 sequence (DNA): TGTGCCAGCAGCTCTCCGACTGTAGCCAAAAACATTCAGTACTTC. This gives the protein CASSSPTVAKNIQYF. The genes are TRBV5-8 and TRBJ2-4; D is ambiguous. The V end lost 3 bases, the J end lost 0 bases, and 10 bases lay between the germline ends. This CDR3 region has 15 residues. Germline V gene data show CDR1 as SGHTS and CDR2 as YDEGEE.

The V gene is TRBV27, the J gene TRBJ2-7; unclear D gene. Germline V gene lookup returns CDR1 MNHEY and CDR2 SMNVEV (reference sequence). V was pared by 4 bases and J by 3 bases, with 10 bases between. The CDR3 runs 13 residues. The chain's CDR3 is CASSSSPVYEQYF. DNA of the CDR3: TGTGCCAGCAGTTCGAGCCCCGTCTACGAGCAGTACTTC.